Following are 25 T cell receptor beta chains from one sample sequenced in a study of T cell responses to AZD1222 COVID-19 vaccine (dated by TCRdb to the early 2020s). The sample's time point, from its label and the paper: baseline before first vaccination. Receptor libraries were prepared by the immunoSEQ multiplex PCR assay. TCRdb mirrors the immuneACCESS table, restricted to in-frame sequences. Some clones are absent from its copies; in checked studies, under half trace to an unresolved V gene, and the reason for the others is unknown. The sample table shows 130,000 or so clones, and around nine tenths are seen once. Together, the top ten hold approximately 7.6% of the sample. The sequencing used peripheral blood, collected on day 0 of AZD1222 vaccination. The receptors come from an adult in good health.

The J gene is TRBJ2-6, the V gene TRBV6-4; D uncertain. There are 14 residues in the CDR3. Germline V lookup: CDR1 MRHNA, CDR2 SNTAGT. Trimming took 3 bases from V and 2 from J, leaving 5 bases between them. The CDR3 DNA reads TGTGCCAGCAGTGAAGGAGCTGGGGCCAACGTCCTGACTTTC. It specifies CASSEGAGANVLTF.

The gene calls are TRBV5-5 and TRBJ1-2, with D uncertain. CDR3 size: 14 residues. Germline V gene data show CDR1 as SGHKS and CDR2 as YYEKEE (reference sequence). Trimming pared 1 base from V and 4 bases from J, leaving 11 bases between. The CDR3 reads CASSLTRQGYGYTF. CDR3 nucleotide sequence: TGTGCCAGCAGCTTGACGCGGCAAGGCTATGGCTACACCTTC.

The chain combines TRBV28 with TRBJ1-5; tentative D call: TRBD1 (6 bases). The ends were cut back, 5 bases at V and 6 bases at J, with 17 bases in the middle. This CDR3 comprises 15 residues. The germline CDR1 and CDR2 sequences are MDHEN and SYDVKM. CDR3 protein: CASSPNRDWRQPQHF. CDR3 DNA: TGTGCCAGCAGTCCCAACAGGGACTGGCGTCAGCCCCAGCATTTT.

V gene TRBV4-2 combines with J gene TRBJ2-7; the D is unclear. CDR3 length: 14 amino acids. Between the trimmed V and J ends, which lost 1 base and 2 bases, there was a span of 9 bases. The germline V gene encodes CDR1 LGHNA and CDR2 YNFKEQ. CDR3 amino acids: CASSQARGTYEQYF. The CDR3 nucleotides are TGTGCCAGCAGCCAAGCGAGAGGAACCTACGAGCAGTACTTC.

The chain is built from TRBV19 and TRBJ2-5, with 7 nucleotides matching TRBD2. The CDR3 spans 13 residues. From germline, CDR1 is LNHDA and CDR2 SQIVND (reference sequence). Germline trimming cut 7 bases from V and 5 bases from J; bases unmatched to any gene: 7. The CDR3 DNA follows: TGTGCCAGTACGAGCGGGGATAGGGAGACCCAGTACTTC. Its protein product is CASTSGDRETQYF.

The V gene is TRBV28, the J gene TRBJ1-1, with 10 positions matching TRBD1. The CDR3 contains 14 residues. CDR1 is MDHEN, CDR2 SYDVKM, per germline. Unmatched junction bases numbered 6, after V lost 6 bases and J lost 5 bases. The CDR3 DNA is TGTGCCAGCAGAAGAAGACAGGGGGCAACTGAAGCTTTCTTT. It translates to CASRRRQGATEAFF.

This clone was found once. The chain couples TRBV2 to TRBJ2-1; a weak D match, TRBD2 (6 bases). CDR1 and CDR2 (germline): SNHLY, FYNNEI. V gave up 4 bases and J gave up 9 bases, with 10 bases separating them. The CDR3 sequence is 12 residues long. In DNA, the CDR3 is TGTGCCAGCAGTGGACTAGTTTCTGAGCAGTTCTTC. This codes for CASSGLVSEQFF.

The CDR3 reads CASSVGGRESDTQYF. CDR3 in DNA: TGTGCCAGCAGCGTAGGGGGGCGGGAGTCAGATACGCAGTATTTT. The chain joins TRBV9 to TRBJ2-3; D might be TRBD2 (7 bases). Germline-derived CDR1 and CDR2 are SGDLS and YYNGEE. Trimming pared 0 bases from V and 4 bases from J, leaving 12 bases between. The CDR3 totals 15 residues.

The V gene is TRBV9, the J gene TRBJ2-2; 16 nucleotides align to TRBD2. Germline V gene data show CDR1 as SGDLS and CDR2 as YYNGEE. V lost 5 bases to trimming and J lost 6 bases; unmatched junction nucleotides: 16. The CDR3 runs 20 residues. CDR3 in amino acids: CASRPSPGLAGGPSAGELFF. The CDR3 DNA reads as TGTGCCAGCAGACCCTCCCCGGGACTAGCGGGAGGGCCCTCGGCCGGGGAGCTGTTTTTT.

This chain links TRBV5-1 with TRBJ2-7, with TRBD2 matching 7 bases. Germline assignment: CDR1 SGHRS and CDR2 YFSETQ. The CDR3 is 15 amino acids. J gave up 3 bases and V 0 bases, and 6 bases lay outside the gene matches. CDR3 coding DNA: TGCGCCAGCAGCTTGGGAAGCGGGACGTTCTACGAGCAGTACTTC. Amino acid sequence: CASSLGSGTFYEQYF.

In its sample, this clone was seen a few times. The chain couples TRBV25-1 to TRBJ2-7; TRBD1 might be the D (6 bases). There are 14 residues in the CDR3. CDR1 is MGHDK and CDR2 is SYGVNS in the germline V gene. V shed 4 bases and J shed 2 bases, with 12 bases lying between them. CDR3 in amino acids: CASSAPGVPYEQYF. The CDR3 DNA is TGTGCCAGCAGTGCTCCAGGGGTGCCCTACGAGCAGTACTTC.

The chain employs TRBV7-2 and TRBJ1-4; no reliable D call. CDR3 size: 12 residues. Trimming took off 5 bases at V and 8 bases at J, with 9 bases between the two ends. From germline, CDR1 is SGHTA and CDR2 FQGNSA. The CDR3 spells CASSVPFEKLFF. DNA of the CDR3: TGTGCCAGCAGCGTACCCTTCGAAAAACTGTTTTTT. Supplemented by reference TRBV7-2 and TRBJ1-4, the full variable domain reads GAGVSQSPSNKVTEKGKDVELRCDPISGHTALYWYRQSLGQGLEFLIYFQGNSAPDKSGLPSDRFSAERTGGSVSTLTIQRTQQEDSAVYLCASSVPFEKLFFGSGTQLSVL.

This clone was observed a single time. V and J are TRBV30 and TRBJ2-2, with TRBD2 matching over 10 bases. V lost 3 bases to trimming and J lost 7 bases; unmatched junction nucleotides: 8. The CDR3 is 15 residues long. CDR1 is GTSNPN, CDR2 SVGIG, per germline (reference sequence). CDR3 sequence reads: CAWRSSGRANGELFF. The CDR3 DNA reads TGTGCCTGGAGATCCAGCGGGAGGGCCAACGGGGAGCTGTTTTTT. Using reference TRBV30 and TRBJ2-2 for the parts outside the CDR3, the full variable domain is SQTIHQWPATLVQPVGSPLSLECTVEGTSNPNLYWYRQAAGRGLQLLFYSVGIGQISSEVPQNLSASRPQDRQFILSSKKLLLSDSGFYLCAWRSSGRANGELFFGEGSRLTVL.

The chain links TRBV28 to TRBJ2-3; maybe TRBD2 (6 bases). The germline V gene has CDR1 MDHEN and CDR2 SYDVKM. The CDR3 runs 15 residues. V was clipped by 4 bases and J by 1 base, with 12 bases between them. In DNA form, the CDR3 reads TGTGCCAGCAGTTCAATAGCGGAACGCACAGATACGCAGTATTTT. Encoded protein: CASSSIAERTDTQYF.

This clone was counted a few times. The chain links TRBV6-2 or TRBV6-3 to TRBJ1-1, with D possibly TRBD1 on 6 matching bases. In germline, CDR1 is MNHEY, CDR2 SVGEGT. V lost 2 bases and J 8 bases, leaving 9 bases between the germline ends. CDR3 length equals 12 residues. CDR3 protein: CASSYAGGEAFF. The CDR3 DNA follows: TGTGCCAGCAGTTACGCTGGGGGCGAAGCTTTCTTT.

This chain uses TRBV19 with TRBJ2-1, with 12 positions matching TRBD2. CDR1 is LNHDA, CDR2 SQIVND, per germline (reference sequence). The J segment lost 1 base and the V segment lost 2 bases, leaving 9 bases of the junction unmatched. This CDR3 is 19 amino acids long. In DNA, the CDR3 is TGTGCCAGTAGTATACAGACTAGCGGGAGTAGTTGGTCCTACAATGAGCAGTTCTTC. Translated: CASSIQTSGSSWSYNEQFF.

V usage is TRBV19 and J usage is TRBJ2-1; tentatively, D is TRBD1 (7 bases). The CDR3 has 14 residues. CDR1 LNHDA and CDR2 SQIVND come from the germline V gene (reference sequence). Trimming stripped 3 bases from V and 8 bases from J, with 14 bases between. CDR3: CASSMVGRGDEQFF. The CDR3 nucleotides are TGTGCCAGTAGTATGGTCGGCAGGGGGGATGAGCAGTTCTTC.

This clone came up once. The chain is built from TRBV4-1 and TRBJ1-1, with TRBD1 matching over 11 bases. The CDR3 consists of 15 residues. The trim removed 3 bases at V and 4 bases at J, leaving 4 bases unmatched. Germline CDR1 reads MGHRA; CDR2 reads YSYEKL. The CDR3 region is CASSQHGTGGTEAFF. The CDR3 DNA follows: TGCGCCAGCAGCCAGCACGGGACAGGGGGCACTGAAGCTTTCTTT.

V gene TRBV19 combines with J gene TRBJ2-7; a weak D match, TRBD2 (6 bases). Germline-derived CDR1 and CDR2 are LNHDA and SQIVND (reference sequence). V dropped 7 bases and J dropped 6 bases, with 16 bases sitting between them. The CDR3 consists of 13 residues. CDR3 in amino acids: CASKGGILSEQYF. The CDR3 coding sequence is TGTGCCAGTAAGGGAGGAATTCTCTCCGAGCAGTACTTC.

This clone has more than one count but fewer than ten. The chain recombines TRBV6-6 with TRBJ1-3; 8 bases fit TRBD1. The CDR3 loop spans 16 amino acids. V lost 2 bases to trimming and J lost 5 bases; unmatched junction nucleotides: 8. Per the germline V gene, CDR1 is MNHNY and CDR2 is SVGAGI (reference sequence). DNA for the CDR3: TGTGCCAGCAGTTACGCCGGACAGGGCCCAAGAAACACCATATATTTT. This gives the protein CASSYAGQGPRNTIYF.

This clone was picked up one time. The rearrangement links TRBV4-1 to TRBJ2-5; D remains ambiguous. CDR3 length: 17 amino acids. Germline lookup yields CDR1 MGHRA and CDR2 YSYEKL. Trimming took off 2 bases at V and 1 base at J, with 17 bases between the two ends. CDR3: CASSQSSPSHVQETQYF. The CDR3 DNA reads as TGCGCCAGCAGCCAATCTAGTCCCTCCCACGTCCAAGAGACCCAGTACTTC.

The CDR3 here is CASSQVLGIDTQYF. The DNA for the CDR3 is TGCGCCAGCAGCCAAGTCCTAGGGATAGATACGCAGTATTTT. The gene calls are TRBV4-3 and TRBJ2-3; D is unclear. Germline-derived CDR1 and CDR2 are LGHNA and YSLEER. The V end lost 1 base, the J end lost 5 bases, and 10 bases lay between the germline ends. The CDR3 length is 14 residues.

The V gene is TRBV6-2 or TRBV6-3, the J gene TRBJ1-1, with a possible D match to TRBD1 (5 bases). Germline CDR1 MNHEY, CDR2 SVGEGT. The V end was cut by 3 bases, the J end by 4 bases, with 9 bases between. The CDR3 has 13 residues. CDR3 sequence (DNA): TGTGCCAGCAGTTATGGGGGACCCACTGAAGCTTTCTTT. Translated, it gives CASSYGGPTEAFF.

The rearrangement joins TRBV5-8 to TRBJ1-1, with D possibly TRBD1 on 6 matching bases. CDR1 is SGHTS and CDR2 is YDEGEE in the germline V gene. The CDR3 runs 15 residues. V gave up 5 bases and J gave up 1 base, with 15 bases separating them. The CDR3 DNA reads TGTGCCAGCAGGGCAACAGGGCCGCGGAACACTGAAGCTTTCTTT. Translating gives CASRATGPRNTEAFF.

This CDR3 is CASSPPGFDNQPQHF. The CDR3 coding sequence is TGTGCCAGCTCACCACCAGGGTTCGACAATCAGCCCCAGCATTTT. The chain recombines TRBV18 with TRBJ1-5; D call uncertain. The germline CDR1 and CDR2 sequences are KGHSH and LQKENI. The V and J ends lost 0 bases and 3 bases respectively, with 9 bases between them. The CDR3 totals 15 residues.